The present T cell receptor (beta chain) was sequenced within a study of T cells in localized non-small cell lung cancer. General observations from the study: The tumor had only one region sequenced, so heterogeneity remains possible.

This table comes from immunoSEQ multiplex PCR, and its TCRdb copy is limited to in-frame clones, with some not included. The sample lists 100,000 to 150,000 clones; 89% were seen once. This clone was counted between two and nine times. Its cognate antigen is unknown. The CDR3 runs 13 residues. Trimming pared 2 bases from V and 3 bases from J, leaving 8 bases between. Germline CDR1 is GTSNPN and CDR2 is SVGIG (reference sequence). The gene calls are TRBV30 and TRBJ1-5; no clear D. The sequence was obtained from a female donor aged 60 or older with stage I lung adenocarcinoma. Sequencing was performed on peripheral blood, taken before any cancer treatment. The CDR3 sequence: CAWSTTDNQPQHF. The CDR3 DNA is TGTGCCTGGAGTACTACGGACAATCAGCCCCAGCATTTT. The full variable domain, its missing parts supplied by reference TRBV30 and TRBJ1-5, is SQTIHQWPATLVQPVGSPLSLECTVEGTSNPNLYWYRQAAGRGLQLLFYSVGIGQISSEVPQNLSASRPQDRQFILSSKKLLLSDSGFYLCAWSTTDNQPQHFGDGTRLSIL.